These 29 T cell receptor beta chains originate from one sample sequenced in a study of blood T cell repertoires in COVID-19. Assay: immunoSEQ multiplex PCR; the TCRdb copy retains only in-frame clones and omits some. Counted here are about 350,000 clones, over 85% occurring once; the ten biggest clones make up roughly 3.9%. Sequencing was carried out using peripheral blood. These receptors originate from an older woman with COVID-19, enrolled during active disease.

The V gene is TRBV6-6, the J gene TRBJ1-1; the D gene is possibly TRBD1 (5 bases). CDR3 size: 14 residues. CDR1 and CDR2 from the germline V gene are MNHNY and SVGAGI (reference sequence). Trimming took 2 bases from V and 4 from J, leaving 11 bases between them. CDR3 in amino acids: CASSYVVGGTEAFF. CDR3 in DNA: TGTGCCAGCAGTTACGTCGTGGGGGGCACTGAAGCTTTCTTT.

The V and J genes are TRBV27 and TRBJ2-7, with 7 bases lining up with TRBD1. J gave up 5 bases and V 8 bases, and 9 bases lay outside the gene matches. CDR1 is MNHEY and CDR2 is SMNVEV in the germline V gene (reference sequence). The CDR3 extends over 13 amino acids. CDR3 residues: CASGVTGANEQYF. The CDR3 DNA follows: TGTGCCAGCGGAGTCACAGGGGCTAACGAGCAGTACTTC.

The DNA of the CDR3 is TGTGCCAGCAGCTACCGGGACATAGGATCACCCCTCCACTTT. It encodes CASSYRDIGSPLHF. This chain joins TRBV5-4 and TRBJ1-6, with D perhaps TRBD1 (6 bases). Germline V gene lookup returns CDR1 SGHNT and CDR2 YYREEE (reference sequence). CDR3 length equals 14 residues. Trimming removed 3 bases at V and 10 bases at J, with 14 bases between.

The chain links TRBV19 to TRBJ2-3; tentative D call: TRBD1 (5 bases). V lost 6 bases and J 2 bases, leaving 15 bases between the germline ends. The CDR3 has 15 amino acids. Germline assignment: CDR1 LNHDA and CDR2 SQIVND (reference sequence). DNA for the CDR3: TGTGCCAGTAGGCCAGGACAAACTCTCACAGATACGCAGTATTTT. Protein: CASRPGQTLTDTQYF.

V and J are TRBV9 and TRBJ1-1; D gene unclear. This CDR3 is 17 amino acids long. V gave up 0 bases and J gave up 0 bases, with 15 bases separating them. Germline CDR1 and CDR2: SGDLS and YYNGEE. DNA of the CDR3: TGTGCCAGCAGCGTAGCCCCCGTAGATGTGCTGAACACTGAAGCTTTCTTT. Its protein is CASSVAPVDVLNTEAFF. Supplemented by reference TRBV9 and TRBJ1-1, the full variable domain reads DSGVTQTPKHLITATGQRVTLRCSPRSGDLSVYWYQQSLDQGLQFLIQYYNGEERAKGNILERFSAQQFPDLHSELNLSSLELGDSALYFCASSVAPVDVLNTEAFFGQGTRLTVV.

This clone appeared a few times. This chain connects TRBV28 to TRBJ1-2; 11 nucleotides line up with TRBD1. CDR3 size: 18 residues. Trimming at V came to 3 bases and at J to 1 base, leaving 10 bases not matched to a gene. Looked up from germline, CDR1 is MDHEN and CDR2 is SYDVKM. CDR3 residues: CASSFGRGTGGDNYGYTF. CDR3 nucleotides: TGTGCCAGCAGTTTTGGCCGGGGGACAGGGGGTGATAACTATGGCTACACCTTC.

This clone was recorded once. The chain has TRBV7-8 and TRBJ1-2, with D hard to call. Trimming shortened V by 1 base and J by 2 bases, and 17 bases separated the two germline ends. The CDR3 has 17 amino acids. Germline V gene lookup returns CDR1 SGHVS and CDR2 FQNEAQ. CDR3 in amino acids: CASSLGRGLAGNYGYTF. The DNA of the CDR3 is TGTGCCAGCAGCTTAGGGCGAGGGCTTGCCGGAAACTATGGCTACACCTTC.

The chain carries TRBV7-9 and TRBJ1-1; D not certain. The CDR3 is 12 residues long. The V end lost 6 bases, the J end lost 2 bases, and 7 bases lay between the germline ends. Germline CDR1 and CDR2: SEHNR and FQNEAQ (reference sequence). In nucleotides, the CDR3 is TGTGCCAGCAGTCAGATTAACACTGAAGCTTTCTTT. Amino acid sequence: CASSQINTEAFF.

The genes are TRBV6-2 or TRBV6-3 and TRBJ2-7, with 10 bases fitting TRBD1. The CDR3 is 16 amino acids. CDR1 is MNHEY and CDR2 is SVGEGT in the germline V gene. The V and J ends lost 2 bases and 2 bases, in that order; junction bases with no gene match: 6. The CDR3 reads CASSYSGTGVPYEQYF. CDR3 sequence (DNA): TGTGCCAGCAGTTACAGTGGGACAGGGGTTCCCTACGAGCAGTACTTC.

V usage is TRBV5-8 and J usage is TRBJ2-6; 8 bases are a match to TRBD1. CDR3 size: 17 residues. Germline loops: CDR1 SGHTS, CDR2 YDEGEE. After removal of 4 bases from V and 0 bases from J, the junction contained 6 bases not matched to a gene. For the CDR3, the DNA is TGTGCCAGCAGCGACAGGGGAGGAGGCTCTGGGGCCAACGTCCTGACTTTC. Protein sequence: CASSDRGGGSGANVLTF.

V gene TRBV6-5 combines with J gene TRBJ2-7; no firm D call. The V end was cut by 1 base, the J end by 0 bases, with 13 bases between. This CDR3 contains 16 residues. Per germline, CDR1 MNHEY and CDR2 SVGAGI. The CDR3 here is CASSYLGLGSSYEQYF. The CDR3 DNA reads TGTGCCAGCAGTTACTTGGGCCTCGGATCCTCCTACGAGCAGTACTTC.

This sequence joins TRBV5-1 and TRBJ2-1, with a tentative D call TRBD1 (6 bases). CDR3 length: 15 residues. V was trimmed by 4 bases and J by 2 bases, leaving 13 bases between them. Germline CDR1 is SGHRS and CDR2 is YFSETQ. The chain's CDR3 is CASSPPGQTYNEQFF. The DNA for the CDR3 is TGCGCCAGCAGCCCACCGGGACAAACCTACAATGAGCAGTTCTTC.

The genes are TRBV19 and TRBJ1-2; D not certain. The ends were cut back, 1 base at V and 3 bases at J, with 15 bases in the middle. The germline V gene has CDR1 LNHDA and CDR2 SQIVND (reference sequence). CDR3 length: 16 residues. The CDR3 bases are TGTGCCAGTAGTATAGCTCTGGTCGTTGGAGACTATGGCTACACCTTC. Translated, it gives CASSIALVVGDYGYTF.

The J gene is TRBJ1-2, the V gene TRBV5-1; possible D gene TRBD1, 6 bases. V was trimmed by 0 bases and J by 5 bases, leaving 14 bases between them. The CDR3 covers 15 residues. The germline V gene has CDR1 SGHRS and CDR2 YFSETQ. In nucleotides, the CDR3 is TGCGCCAGCAGCTTGGGGCAGGGGCGAACTTATGGCTACACCTTC. It specifies CASSLGQGRTYGYTF.

The chain couples TRBV12-3 or TRBV12-4 to TRBJ2-7; D call uncertain. With 6 bases removed from V and 7 bases from J, the gap between germline ends came to 13 bases. There are 12 residues in the CDR3. The CDR3 bases are TGTGCCAGCAGCTCTGACGCGAGGGAGCAGTACTTC. The encoded protein is CASSSDAREQYF.

The chain joins TRBV6-5 to TRBJ1-1; the D gene is possibly TRBD1 (5 bases). V dropped 6 bases and J dropped 1 base, with 9 bases sitting between them. From germline, CDR1 is MNHEY and CDR2 SVGAGI. CDR3 length equals 13 residues. Here the CDR3 DNA reads TGTGCCAGCAGAAGGACACGGAACACTGAAGCTTTCTTT. Translation: CASRRTRNTEAFF.

This clone has a handful of counts. V and J are TRBV9 and TRBJ2-1; 16 positions agree with TRBD2. Germline V gene lookup returns CDR1 SGDLS and CDR2 YYNGEE. With V trimmed by 7 bases and J by 7 bases, 5 bases remained unmatched. The CDR3 extends over 15 amino acids. Written as DNA, the CDR3 is TGTGCCAGCGGGACTAGCGGGGGGGCCTCTAATGAGCAGTTCTTC. Encoded protein: CASGTSGGASNEQFF.

The chain uses TRBV5-4 and TRBJ2-6, with TRBD1 matching 9 bases. There are 17 residues in the CDR3. With 5 bases clipped from V and 0 bases from J, the junction kept 6 bases outside the gene matches. The germline gives CDR1 SGHNT, CDR2 YYREEE (reference sequence). The CDR3 nucleotides read TGTGCCAGCAGGAGGGGGACAGGGATCTCTGGGGCCAACGTCCTGACTTTC. Amino acid sequence: CASRRGTGISGANVLTF.

J is TRBJ2-7 and V is TRBV6-1; D unresolved. V was trimmed by 2 bases and J by 4 bases, leaving 6 bases between them. Germline CDR1 and CDR2: MNHNS and SASEGT. The CDR3 is 12 residues long. CDR3 protein: CASSETIYEQYF. The DNA for the CDR3 is TGTGCCAGCAGTGAAACTATTTACGAGCAGTACTTC.

V and J are TRBV6-6 and TRBJ2-3, with 12 bases aligning to TRBD2. This CDR3 spans 16 amino acids. V was pared by 5 bases and J by 2 bases, with 5 bases of the junction left unmatched. Germline-derived CDR1 and CDR2 are MNHNY and SVGAGI (reference sequence). The CDR3 reads CASSRGLAGFTDTQYF. DNA of the CDR3: TGTGCCAGCAGTCGCGGACTAGCGGGGTTCACAGATACGCAGTATTTT.

The chain joins TRBV7-9 to TRBJ2-3, with a weak D call TRBD1 (5 bases). The germline V gene encodes CDR1 SEHNR and CDR2 FQNEAQ (reference sequence). Trimming took off 0 bases at V and 5 bases at J, with 12 bases between the two ends. The CDR3 has 15 residues. As DNA, the CDR3 is TGTGCCAGCAGCTTAGCGCACCAGGGCAAAGATACGCAGTATTTT. It yields the protein CASSLAHQGKDTQYF.

This chain joins TRBV3-1 (or the pseudogene TRBV3-2) and TRBJ1-4; 8 bases are shared with TRBD1. Trimming removed 2 bases from V and 3 bases from J; junction bases left unmatched: 14. Germline assignment: CDR1 LGHDT and CDR2 YNNKEL (reference sequence). The CDR3 loop spans 19 amino acids. The CDR3 sequence: CASSQTQGARAMANEKLFF. The CDR3, as DNA: TGTGCCAGCAGCCAAACCCAGGGGGCCCGCGCGATGGCTAATGAAAAACTGTTTTTT.

The chain recombines TRBV5-1 with TRBJ2-1; D might be TRBD2 (6 bases). In germline, CDR1 is SGHRS, CDR2 YFSETQ. The ends were cut back, 1 base at V and 6 bases at J, with 17 bases in the middle. CDR3 length: 16 amino acids. CDR3: CASSLLARGVGNEQFF. CDR3 sequence (DNA): TGCGCCAGCAGCTTGCTAGCGAGAGGGGTTGGCAATGAGCAGTTCTTC.

This clone was detected only once. The chain is built from TRBV6-5 and TRBJ2-7; perhaps TRBD2 as D (5 bases). Trimming removed 6 bases from V and 2 bases from J, with 14 bases in between. This CDR3 comprises 14 residues. The germline gives CDR1 MNHEY, CDR2 SVGAGI. This CDR3 is CASSSQAGAYEQYF. CDR3 sequence (DNA): TGTGCCAGCAGCTCTCAAGCCGGGGCCTACGAGCAGTACTTC.

In this sample, this clone turned up once. The chain has TRBV7-2 and TRBJ2-7, with TRBD2 identical over 9 bases. CDR3 size: 15 residues. Trimming at V came to 2 bases and at J to 2 bases, leaving 4 bases not matched to a gene. Germline V gene data show CDR1 as SGHTA and CDR2 as FQGNSA. This CDR3 reads CASSLKAGGPYEQYF. CDR3 DNA sequence: TGTGCCAGCAGCTTAAAAGCGGGGGGCCCCTACGAGCAGTACTTC.

In its sample, this clone was seen a few times. The chain uses TRBV3-1 (or the pseudogene TRBV3-2) and TRBJ2-1, with 7 bases matching TRBD2. V was pared by 1 base and J by 10 bases, with 1 base of the junction left unmatched. Germline loops: CDR1 LGHDT, CDR2 YNNKEL (reference sequence). The CDR3 is made up of 12 amino acids. The CDR3 here is CASSQASGEQFF. CDR3 in DNA: TGTGCCAGCAGCCAAGCTAGCGGAGAGCAGTTCTTC.

V usage is TRBV10-3 and J usage is TRBJ1-2; D is possibly TRBD1 (6 bases). The germline V gene encodes CDR1 ENHRY and CDR2 SYGVKD. The length of the CDR3 is 13 residues. Trimming stripped 4 bases from V and 7 bases from J, with 13 bases between. The CDR3 DNA reads TGTGCCATCAGTGTAGGGGGAATGGGTGGCTACACCTTC. Protein: CAISVGGMGGYTF.

The CDR3 DNA reads as TGTGCCAGCAGTGAGGAGATTGCACTAGGGGGAAAACTGTTTTTT. Residues: CASSEEIALGGKLFF. The chain employs TRBV25-1 and TRBJ1-4; D is possibly TRBD1 (6 bases). The germline V gene has CDR1 MGHDK and CDR2 SYGVNS. The CDR3 is made up of 15 amino acids. Trimming took 3 bases from V and 10 from J, leaving 18 bases between them. Drawing the rest from reference TRBV25-1 and TRBJ1-4, the complete variable domain is EADIYQTPRYLVIGTGKKITLECSQTMGHDKMYWYQQDPGMELHLIHYSYGVNSTEKGDLSSESTVSRIRTEHFPLTLESARPSHTSQYLCASSEEIALGGKLFFGSGTQLSVL.

The V and J genes are TRBV13 and TRBJ1-2; D gene unclear. The CDR3 totals 12 residues. CDR1 PRHDT and CDR2 FYEKMQ come from the germline V gene (reference sequence). The ends were cut back, 8 bases at V and 1 base at J, with 8 bases in the middle. This CDR3 reads CASYGNNYGYTF. DNA for the CDR3: TGTGCCAGCTACGGGAATAACTATGGCTACACCTTC.